This T cell receptor beta chain was retrieved from a study of brain T cells in children with intractable seizures. As concerns this clone: Other DNA sequences within the sample encode an identical CDR3.

The protocol was immunoSEQ multiplex PCR, while the TCRdb copy is restricted to in-frame clones and leaves out a portion. The sample carries hundreds of thousands of clones, 93% recorded once. Germline V gives CDR1 MGHRA, CDR2 YSYEKL. This CDR3 has 12 residues. Trimming cost V 0 bases and J 4 bases, with 4 bases left between them. Time point noted: blood from clinic visit 5 months post-surgery; TSC patient then seizure free. Only cases whose brain tissue showed the highest T cell transcript signatures were sequenced. Before surgery, patients took at least one anti-epileptic drug. The receptor was derived from a boy younger than two with tuberous sclerosis and intractable seizures. Sequences were derived from peripheral blood, sampled 5 to 6 months after surgery. The chain employs TRBV4-1 and TRBJ2-7; D call uncertain. Here the CDR3 DNA reads TGCGCCAGCAGCCAAGATGGATACGAGCAGTACTTC. Its protein is CASSQDGYEQYF.